This T cell receptor beta chain was identified in a study of cytotoxic CD8 clonotypes in ibrutinib-treated CLL. About the research overall: Investigators reported some 24 partial and 2 complete responses; after median approximately 74 months, 14 patients remained remitted and roughly 12 progressed. Study-wide points: The study found clonality rose at ibrutinib response, then fell toward baseline at progression. Lymph node repertoires were not studied, and sampling times were unmatched. Few clonotypes were public, and these shrank or held steady under treatment.

Measured with immunoSEQ multiplex PCR; TCRdb has only the in-frame clones, and not every one. The sample includes about 250,000 clones, about three quarters of them seen just once. This clone was detected only a few times. Its antigen is undetermined. CDR3 length equals 14 residues. J was trimmed by 5 bases and V by 1 base; bases with no gene match: 3. CDR1 and CDR2 from the germline V gene are LGHNA and YSLEER. The receptor comes from a human donor with chronic lymphocytic leukemia. The sequencing used PBMCs, collected after 24 months of ibrutinib treatment. The rearrangement uses TRBV4-3 and TRBJ2-5, with 8 bases that match TRBD2. The CDR3 sequence: CASSQGTSWETQYF. The CDR3 coding sequence is TGCGCCAGCAGCCAAGGGACTAGCTGGGAGACCCAGTACTTC.